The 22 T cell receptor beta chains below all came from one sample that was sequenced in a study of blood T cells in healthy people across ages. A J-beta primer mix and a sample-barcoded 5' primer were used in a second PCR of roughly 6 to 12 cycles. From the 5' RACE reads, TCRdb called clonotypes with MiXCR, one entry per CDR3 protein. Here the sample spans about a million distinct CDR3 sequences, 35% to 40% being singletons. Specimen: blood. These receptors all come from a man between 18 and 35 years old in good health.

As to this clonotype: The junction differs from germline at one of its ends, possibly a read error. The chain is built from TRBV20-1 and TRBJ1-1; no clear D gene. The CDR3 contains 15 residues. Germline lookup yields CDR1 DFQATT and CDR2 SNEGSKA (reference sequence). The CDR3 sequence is CSASTWPPMNTEAFF. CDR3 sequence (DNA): TGCAGTGCTAGCACATGGCCACCTATGAACACTGAGGCTTTCTTT.

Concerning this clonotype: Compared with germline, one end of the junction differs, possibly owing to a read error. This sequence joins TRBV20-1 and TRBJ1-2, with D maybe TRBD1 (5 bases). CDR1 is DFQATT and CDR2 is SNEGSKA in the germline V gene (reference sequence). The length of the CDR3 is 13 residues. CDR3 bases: TGCAGTGCTAGAGACCAGGGAGGCTATGGCCACACCTTC. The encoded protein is CSARDQGGYGHTF.

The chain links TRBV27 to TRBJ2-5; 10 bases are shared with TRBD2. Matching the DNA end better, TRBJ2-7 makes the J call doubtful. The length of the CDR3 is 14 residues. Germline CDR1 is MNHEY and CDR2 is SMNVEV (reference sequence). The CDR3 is CASSFTSGKYEQYF. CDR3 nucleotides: TGTGCCAGCAGTTTCACTAGCGGGAAATACGAGCAGTACTTC.

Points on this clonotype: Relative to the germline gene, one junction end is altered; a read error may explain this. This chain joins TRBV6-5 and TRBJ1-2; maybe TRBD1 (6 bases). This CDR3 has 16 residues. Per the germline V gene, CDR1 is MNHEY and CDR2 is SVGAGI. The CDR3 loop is CAGRKTGTPSNYGYTF. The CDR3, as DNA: TGTGCCGGCAGAAAAACCGGGACACCGTCTAACTATGGCTACACCTTC.

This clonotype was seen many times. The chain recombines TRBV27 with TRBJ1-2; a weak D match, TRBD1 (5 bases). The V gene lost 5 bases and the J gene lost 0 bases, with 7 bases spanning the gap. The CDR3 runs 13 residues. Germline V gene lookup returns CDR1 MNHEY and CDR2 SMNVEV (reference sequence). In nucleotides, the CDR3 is TGTGCCAGCAGTCTGACAGCTAACTATGGCTACACCTTC. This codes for CASSLTANYGYTF.

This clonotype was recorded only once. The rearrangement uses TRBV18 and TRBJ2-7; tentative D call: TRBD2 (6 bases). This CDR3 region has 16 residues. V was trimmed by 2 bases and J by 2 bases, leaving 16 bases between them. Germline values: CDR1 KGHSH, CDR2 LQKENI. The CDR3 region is CASSPSAGRMAYEQYF. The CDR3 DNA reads TGTGCCAGCTCACCATCCGCGGGACGGATGGCCTACGAGCAGTACTTC.

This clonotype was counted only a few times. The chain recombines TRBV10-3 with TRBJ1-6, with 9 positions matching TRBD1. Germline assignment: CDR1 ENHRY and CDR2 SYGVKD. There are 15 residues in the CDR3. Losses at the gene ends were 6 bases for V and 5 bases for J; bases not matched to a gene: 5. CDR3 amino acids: CAISQQGANNSPLHF. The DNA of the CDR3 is TGTGCCATCAGCCAACAGGGGGCAAATAATTCACCCCTCCACTTT.

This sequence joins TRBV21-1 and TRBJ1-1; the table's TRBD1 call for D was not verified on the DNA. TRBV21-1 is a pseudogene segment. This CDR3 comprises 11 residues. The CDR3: CASYRETEAFF. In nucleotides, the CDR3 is TGTGCCAGTTACAGGGAGACTGAAGCTTTCTTT.

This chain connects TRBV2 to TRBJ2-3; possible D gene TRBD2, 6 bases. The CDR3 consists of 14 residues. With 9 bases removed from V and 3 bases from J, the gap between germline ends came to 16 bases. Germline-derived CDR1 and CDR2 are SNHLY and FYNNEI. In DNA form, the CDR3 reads TGTGCCAGTCCGTCGGGGGTGGGGACAGATACGCAGTATTTT. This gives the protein CASPSGVGTDTQYF.

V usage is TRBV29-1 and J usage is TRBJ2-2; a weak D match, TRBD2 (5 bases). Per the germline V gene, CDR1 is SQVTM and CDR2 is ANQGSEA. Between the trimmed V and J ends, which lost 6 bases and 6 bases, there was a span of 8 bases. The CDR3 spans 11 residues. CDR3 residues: CSVTKAGELFF. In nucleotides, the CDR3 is TGCAGCGTGACTAAGGCCGGGGAGCTGTTTTTT.

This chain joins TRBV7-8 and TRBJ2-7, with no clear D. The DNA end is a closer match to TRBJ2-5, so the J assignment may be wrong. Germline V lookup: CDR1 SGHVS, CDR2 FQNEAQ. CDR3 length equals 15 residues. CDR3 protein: CASSILSWGQETQYF. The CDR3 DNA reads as TGTGCCAGCAGCATCCTTTCGTGGGGCCAAGAGACCCAGTACTTC.

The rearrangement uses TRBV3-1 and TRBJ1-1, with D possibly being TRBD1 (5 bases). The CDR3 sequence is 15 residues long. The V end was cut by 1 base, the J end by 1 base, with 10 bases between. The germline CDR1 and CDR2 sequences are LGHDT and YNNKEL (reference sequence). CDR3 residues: CASSQVAGTNTEAFF. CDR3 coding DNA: TGTGCCAGCAGCCAAGTAGCAGGGACGAACACTGAAGCTTTCTTT.

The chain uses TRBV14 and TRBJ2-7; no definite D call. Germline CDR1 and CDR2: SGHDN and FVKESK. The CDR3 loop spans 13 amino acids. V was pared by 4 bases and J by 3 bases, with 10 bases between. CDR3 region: CASSPLGYYEQYF. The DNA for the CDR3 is TGTGCCAGCAGCCCCTTGGGGTACTACGAGCAGTACTTC.

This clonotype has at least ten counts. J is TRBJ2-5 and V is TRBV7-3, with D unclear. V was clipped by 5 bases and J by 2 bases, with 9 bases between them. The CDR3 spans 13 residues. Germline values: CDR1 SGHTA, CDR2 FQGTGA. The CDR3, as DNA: TGTGCCAGCAGCCCAAGAAATCAAGAGACCCAGTACTTC. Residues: CASSPRNQETQYF.

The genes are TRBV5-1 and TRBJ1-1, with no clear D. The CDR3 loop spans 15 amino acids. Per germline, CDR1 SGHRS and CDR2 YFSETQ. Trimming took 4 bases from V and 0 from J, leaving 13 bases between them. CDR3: CASSPDPNMNTEAFF. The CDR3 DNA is TGCGCCAGCAGCCCGGACCCGAACATGAACACTGAAGCTTTCTTT.

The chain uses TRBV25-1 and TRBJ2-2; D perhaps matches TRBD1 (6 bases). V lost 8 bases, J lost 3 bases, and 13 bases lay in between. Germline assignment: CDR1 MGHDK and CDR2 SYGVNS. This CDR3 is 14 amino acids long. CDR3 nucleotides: TGTGCCAGCCGACCAAACAGGGACACCGGGGAGCTGTTTTTT. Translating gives CASRPNRDTGELFF.

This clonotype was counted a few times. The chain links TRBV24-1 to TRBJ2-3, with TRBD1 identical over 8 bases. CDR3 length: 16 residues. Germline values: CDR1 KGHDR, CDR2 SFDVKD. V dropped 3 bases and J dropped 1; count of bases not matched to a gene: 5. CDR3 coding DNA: TGTGCCACCAGTGATCGGACAGGGCTTGGCACAGATACGCAGTATTTT. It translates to CATSDRTGLGTDTQYF.

The CDR3 spells CASSSSTGTERQYF. In nucleotides, the CDR3 is TGTGCCAGCAGCTCCTCCACTGGAACGGAACGACAGTACTTC. The chain joins TRBV7-6 to TRBJ2-5; D is undetermined. Germline CDR1 and CDR2: SGHVS and FNYEAQ. V was pared by 4 bases and J by 11 bases, with 20 bases between. The CDR3 is made up of 14 amino acids.

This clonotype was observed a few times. The CDR3 sequence is CASSFGQINGYTF. Here the CDR3 DNA reads TGTGCCAGCAGTTTTGGGCAGATTAATGGCTACACCTTC. The rearrangement joins TRBV12-3 or TRBV12-4 to TRBJ1-2; D unresolved. The ends were cut back, 3 bases at V and 6 bases at J, with 11 bases in the middle. The CDR3 consists of 13 residues.

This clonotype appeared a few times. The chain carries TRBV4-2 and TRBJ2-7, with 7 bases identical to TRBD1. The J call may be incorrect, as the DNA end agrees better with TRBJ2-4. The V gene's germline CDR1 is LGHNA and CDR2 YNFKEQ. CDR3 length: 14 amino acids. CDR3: CASSQTGAKNIQYF. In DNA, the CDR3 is TGTGCCAGCAGCCAGACAGGGGCCAAAAACATTCAGTACTTC.

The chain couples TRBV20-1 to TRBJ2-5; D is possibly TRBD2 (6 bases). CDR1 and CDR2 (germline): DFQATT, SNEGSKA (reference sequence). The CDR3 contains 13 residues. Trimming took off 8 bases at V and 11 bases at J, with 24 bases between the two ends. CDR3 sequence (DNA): TGCAGTACCCAGGCGGGGCCTGTATCGGAGCAGTACTTC. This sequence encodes CSTQAGPVSEQYF.

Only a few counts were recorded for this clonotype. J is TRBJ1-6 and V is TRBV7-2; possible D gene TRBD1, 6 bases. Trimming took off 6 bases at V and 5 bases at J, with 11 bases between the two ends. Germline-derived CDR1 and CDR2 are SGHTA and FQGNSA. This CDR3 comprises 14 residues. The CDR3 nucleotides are TGTGCCAGCAGACCCGGGACAAATAATTCACCCCTCCACTTT. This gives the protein CASRPGTNNSPLHF.